This T cell receptor (beta chain) was sequenced in a study of long-term antiretroviral therapy in people with HIV. Researchers report immunoSEQ v3.0 was run at survey level. Some clones are missing from TCRdb's copy, which holds only in-frame ones; the method was immunoSEQ multiplex PCR. The repertoire has fewer than 40,000 clones, approximately 86% of them found once; the top ten carry about 4%. This clone has more than one count but fewer than ten. Its target is not known. V was trimmed by 0 bases and J by 2 bases, leaving 11 bases between them. The CDR3 totals 15 residues. CDR1 and CDR2 (germline): MGHRA, YSYEKL. Findings of the study overall: Subsequent to ART, diversity was augmented yet persisted below that of transplant donor controls.

The rearrangement joins TRBV4-1 to TRBJ2-7, with D possibly being TRBD2 (5 bases). The sequence derives from a woman in her late teens or twenties with HIV. Sequenced material: unsorted PBMCs, taken just before starting antiretroviral therapy. CDR3: CASSQDRGSPYEQYF. CDR3 sequence (DNA): TGCGCCAGCAGCCAAGATCGGGGAAGTCCCTACGAGCAGTACTTC.